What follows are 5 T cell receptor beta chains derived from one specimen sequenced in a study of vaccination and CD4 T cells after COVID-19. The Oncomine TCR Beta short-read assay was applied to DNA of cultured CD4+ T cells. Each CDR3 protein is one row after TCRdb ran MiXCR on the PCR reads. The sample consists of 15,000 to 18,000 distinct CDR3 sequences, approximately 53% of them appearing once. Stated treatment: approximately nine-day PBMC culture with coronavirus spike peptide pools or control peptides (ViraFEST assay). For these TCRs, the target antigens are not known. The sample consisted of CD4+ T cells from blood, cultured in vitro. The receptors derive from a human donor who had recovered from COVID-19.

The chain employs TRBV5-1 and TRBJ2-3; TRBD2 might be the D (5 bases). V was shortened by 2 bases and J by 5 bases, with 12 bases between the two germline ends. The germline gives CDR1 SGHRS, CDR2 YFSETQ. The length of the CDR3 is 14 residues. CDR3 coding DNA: TGCGCCAGCAGCTTTGCGGGTACGGGAGATACGCAGTATTTT. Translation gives CASSFAGTGDTQYF.

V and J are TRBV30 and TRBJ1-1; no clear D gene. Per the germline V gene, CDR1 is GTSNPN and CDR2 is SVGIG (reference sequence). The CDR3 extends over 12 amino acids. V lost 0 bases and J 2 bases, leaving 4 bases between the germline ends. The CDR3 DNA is TGTGCCTGGAGTGTGCCAAACACTGAAGCTTTCTTT. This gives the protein CAWSVPNTEAFF. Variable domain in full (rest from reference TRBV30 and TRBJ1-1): SQTIHQWPATLVQPVGSPLSLECTVEGTSNPNLYWYRQAAGRGLQLLFYSVGIGQISSEVPQNLSASRPQDRQFILSSKKLLLSDSGFYLCAWSVPNTEAFFGQGTRLTVV.

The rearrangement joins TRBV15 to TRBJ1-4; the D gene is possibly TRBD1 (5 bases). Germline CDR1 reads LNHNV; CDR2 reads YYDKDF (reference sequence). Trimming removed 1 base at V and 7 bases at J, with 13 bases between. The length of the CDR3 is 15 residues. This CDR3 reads CATSRVRGTAEKLFF. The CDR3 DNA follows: TGTGCCACCAGCAGAGTACGGGGGACTGCTGAAAAACTGTTTTTT. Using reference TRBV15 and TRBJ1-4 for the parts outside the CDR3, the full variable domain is DAMVIQNPRYQVTQFGKPVTLSCSQTLNHNVMYWYQQKSSQAPKLLFHYYDKDFNNEADTPDNFQSRRPNTSFCFLDIRSPGLGDTAMYLCATSRVRGTAEKLFFGSGTQLSVL.

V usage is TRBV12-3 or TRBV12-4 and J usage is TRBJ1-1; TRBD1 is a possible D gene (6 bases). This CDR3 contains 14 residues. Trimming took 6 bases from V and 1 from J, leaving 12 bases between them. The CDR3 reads CASRGGAWNTEAFF. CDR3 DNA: TGTGCCAGCAGGGGGGGGGCCTGGAACACTGAAGCTTTCTTT.

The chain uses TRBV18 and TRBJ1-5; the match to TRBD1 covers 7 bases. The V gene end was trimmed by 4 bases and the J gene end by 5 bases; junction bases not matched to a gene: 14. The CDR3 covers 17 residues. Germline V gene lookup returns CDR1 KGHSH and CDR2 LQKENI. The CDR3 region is CASSLPGSTGMYQPQHF. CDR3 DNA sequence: TGTGCCAGCTCACTGCCGGGGTCGACAGGGATGTATCAGCCCCAGCATTTT.